This T cell receptor beta chain was found in a study of breast tumors, draining lymph nodes, adjacent tissues. The study, taken as a whole, reports: Tumor repertoires ranked between lymph nodes and nontumor tissue in diversity, with V and J gene preferences. That most tumor T cells come from lymph nodes remained unproven. Tumor and nontumor repertoires were significantly more similar in luminal-like than in basal-like breast cancer. Most tumor T cells seemingly derive from lymph node, then expand in tumor.

Trimming pared 4 bases from V and 5 bases from J, leaving 14 bases between. Germline V gives CDR1 LGHDT, CDR2 YNNKEL (reference sequence). The CDR3 consists of 14 residues. Concerning this clonotype itself: Its antigen remains unknown. A much bigger clone sits one base away, suggesting this may be a read error.

The lymph nodes were axillary draining lymph nodes from breast cancer patients. From the multiplex PCR reads, TCRdb called clonotypes with MiXCR, one entry per CDR3 protein. The sample holds about 150,000 distinct CDR3 sequences; around a third are singletons and the top ten take about 2.5%. The sample comprised axillary lymph node tissue. This chain connects TRBV3-1 to TRBJ1-2; no firm D call. The clonotype comes from a female donor with breast cancer. Some clones in this sample may be carry-over from other donors' samples. CDR3 residues: CASSRDIEVYGYTF. CDR3 sequence (DNA): TGTGCCAGCAGCCGAGATATCGAGGTTTATGGCTACACCTTC.